One and the same sample provided the 16 T cell receptor beta chains below, sequenced in a study of blood T cell repertoires in COVID-19. Only in-frame clones appear in the TCRdb table, and some are missing; sequencing was by immunoSEQ multiplex PCR. The repertoire holds 200,000 or so clones, with 70% to 90% as singletons. Sequenced sample: PBMCs or T cells enriched from blood (not recorded which). The receptors stem from a man aged 30 to 39 who had recovered from COVID-19.

V is TRBV3-1 (or the pseudogene TRBV3-2) and J is TRBJ1-1, with TRBD1 matching 8 bases. V shed 5 bases, J shed 4 bases, and the junction held 3 bases outside the gene matches. Germline V lookup: CDR1 LGHDT, CDR2 YNNKEL (reference sequence). This CDR3 is 13 amino acids long. CDR3 coding DNA: TGTGCCAGCAGCGACAGGGGAACCACTGAAGCTTTCTTT. Its translation is CASSDRGTTEAFF.

In its sample, this clone was seen a few times. The rearrangement links TRBV10-3 to TRBJ2-7, with 7 bases lining up with TRBD1. Germline CDR1 is ENHRY and CDR2 is SYGVKD. V shed 6 bases, J shed 6 bases, and the junction held 14 bases outside the gene matches. There are 15 residues in the CDR3. CDR3 nucleotide sequence: TGTGCCATCAGGGCCGACAGGGTATACCTGGTCGAGCAGTACTTC. This codes for CAIRADRVYLVEQYF.

This chain connects TRBV5-4 to TRBJ1-2, with D unresolved. Between the trimmed V and J ends, which lost 4 bases and 9 bases, there was a span of 16 bases. CDR3 length equals 13 residues. Germline V CDR1 and CDR2: SGHNT, YYREEE (reference sequence). For the CDR3, the DNA is TGTGCCAGCAGCCTATCTGAGCGGTTTAGCTACACCTTC. Residues: CASSLSERFSYTF.

The CDR3 bases are TGTGCCAGCAGCTTGAGGACTAGCGGTGTACTGACCTACAATGAGCAGTTCTTC. The encoded protein is CASSLRTSGVLTYNEQFF. This chain uses TRBV5-8 with TRBJ2-1, with 10 bases aligning to TRBD2. Trimming took 1 base from V and 2 from J; bases not matched to a gene: 9. This CDR3 has 18 amino acids. The germline V gene has CDR1 SGHTS and CDR2 YDEGEE. Using reference TRBV5-8 and TRBJ2-1 for the parts outside the CDR3, the full variable domain is EAGVTQSPTHLIKTRGQQATLRCSPISGHTSVYWYQQALGLGLQFLLWYDEGEERNRGNFPPRFSGRQFPNYSSELNVNALELEDSALYLCASSLRTSGVLTYNEQFFGPGTRLTVL.

The CDR3: CASNTTGWNTGELFF. The CDR3 DNA reads TGTGCCAGCAATACGACAGGGTGGAACACCGGGGAGCTGTTTTTT. The V and J genes are TRBV7-9 and TRBJ2-2; 7 bases are a match to TRBD1. This CDR3 spans 15 amino acids. The germline V gene encodes CDR1 SEHNR and CDR2 FQNEAQ (reference sequence). V was pared by 7 bases and J by 1 base, with 6 bases of the junction left unmatched.

The chain recombines TRBV19 with TRBJ2-7; unclear D gene. Germline V gene sequence: CDR1 LNHDA, CDR2 SQIVND (reference sequence). V was pared by 4 bases and J by 0 bases, with 13 bases between. The CDR3 length is 15 residues. CDR3 in DNA: TGTGCCAGTAGTAACCTACTACGACCCTCCTACGAGCAGTACTTC. It yields the protein CASSNLLRPSYEQYF.

The genes are TRBV10-3 and TRBJ2-7; 7 bases are a match to TRBD1. This CDR3 is built from 16 residues. V gave up 0 bases and J gave up 2 bases; unmatched junction bases: 7. In germline, CDR1 is ENHRY, CDR2 SYGVKD. Here the CDR3 DNA reads TGTGCCATCAGTGAGTCTACCGGGACAGAAGCCTACGAGCAGTACTTC. Translation: CAISESTGTEAYEQYF.

In its sample, this clone was seen a few times. The chain employs TRBV5-1 and TRBJ2-1, with TRBD2 as a possible D gene (6 bases). V was cut by 0 bases and J by 9 bases, with 10 bases left in between. The CDR3 contains 13 residues. The germline V gene encodes CDR1 SGHRS and CDR2 YFSETQ. The CDR3 is CASSLALGGEQFF. The CDR3 DNA reads as TGCGCCAGCAGCTTGGCCCTCGGGGGTGAGCAGTTCTTC.

This clone was found a few times. The chain is built from TRBV30 and TRBJ1-2; 10 bases agree with TRBD1. V lost 0 bases and J lost 4; bases outside the gene matches: 8. The CDR3 runs to 16 residues. Looked up from germline, CDR1 is GTSNPN and CDR2 is SVGIG (reference sequence). Here the CDR3 DNA reads TGTGCCTGGAGTGTGCCCAGGGGACAGGGGTTCTATGGCTACACCTTC. It is translated as CAWSVPRGQGFYGYTF.

DNA of the CDR3: TGTGCCAGCAGGAGGCCGGGACAGGGGAAGGACAATGAGCAGTTCTTC. Translated, it gives CASRRPGQGKDNEQFF. J is TRBJ2-1 and V is TRBV2; 10 bases match TRBD1. V trimming: 6 bases; J trimming: 5 bases; junction bases outside the gene matches: 10. There are 16 residues in the CDR3. The germline CDR1 and CDR2 sequences are SNHLY and FYNNEI.

The rearrangement joins TRBV18 to TRBJ2-7; 8 bases agree with TRBD1. Germline V gene sequence: CDR1 KGHSH, CDR2 LQKENI. This CDR3 has 16 residues. V lost 3 bases and J lost 5; bases outside the gene matches: 12. CDR3 residues: CASSPLPAGGVDEQYF. The CDR3 nucleotides read TGTGCCAGCTCACCCCTCCCGGCAGGGGGCGTAGACGAGCAGTACTTC.

The V and J genes are TRBV2 and TRBJ2-1, with D maybe TRBD2 (6 bases). V lost 0 bases to trimming and J lost 6 bases, with 6 bases between them. The germline V gene encodes CDR1 SNHLY and CDR2 FYNNEI. This CDR3 spans 13 amino acids. This CDR3 is CASSEAGGNEQFF. The CDR3 bases are TGTGCCAGCAGTGAAGCGGGAGGCAATGAGCAGTTCTTC.

The genes are TRBV9 and TRBJ1-6; the D gene is possibly TRBD1 (5 bases). Germline CDR1 is SGDLS and CDR2 is YYNGEE. The length of the CDR3 is 15 residues. Trimming cost V 2 bases and J 0 bases, with 6 bases left between them. The CDR3 bases are TGTGCCAGCAGCGTCGACAGCTCCTATAATTCACCCCTCCACTTT. It yields the protein CASSVDSSYNSPLHF.

The table lists this clone with a few counts. The chain has TRBV19 and TRBJ1-3; D is unclear. With 0 bases removed from V and 2 bases from J, the gap between germline ends came to 11 bases. This CDR3 is 16 amino acids long. CDR1 and CDR2 (germline): LNHDA, SQIVND (reference sequence). The CDR3 protein is CASSIDQAPTGNTIYF. The CDR3 nucleotides read TGTGCCAGTAGTATAGATCAGGCTCCCACTGGAAACACCATATATTTT.

The J gene is TRBJ2-3, the V gene TRBV3-1 (or the pseudogene TRBV3-2); D not certain. Germline V lookup: CDR1 LGHDT, CDR2 YNNKEL (reference sequence). This CDR3 is 15 amino acids long. V lost 4 bases and J 1 base, leaving 12 bases between the germline ends. The CDR3 DNA follows: TGTGCCAGCAGCCTCGTAGCCCGAGGCACAGATACGCAGTATTTT. Its translation is CASSLVARGTDTQYF.

V is TRBV12-1 and J is TRBJ1-5; the table assigns TRBD1, which was not confirmed against the DNA. TRBV12-1 is an annotated pseudogene. The CDR3 totals 17 residues. The CDR3 DNA follows: TGTGCCAGCAGCTCCCGGACAGGGGACTATAGCAATCAGCCCCAGCATTTT. It codes for CASSSRTGDYSNQPQHF.